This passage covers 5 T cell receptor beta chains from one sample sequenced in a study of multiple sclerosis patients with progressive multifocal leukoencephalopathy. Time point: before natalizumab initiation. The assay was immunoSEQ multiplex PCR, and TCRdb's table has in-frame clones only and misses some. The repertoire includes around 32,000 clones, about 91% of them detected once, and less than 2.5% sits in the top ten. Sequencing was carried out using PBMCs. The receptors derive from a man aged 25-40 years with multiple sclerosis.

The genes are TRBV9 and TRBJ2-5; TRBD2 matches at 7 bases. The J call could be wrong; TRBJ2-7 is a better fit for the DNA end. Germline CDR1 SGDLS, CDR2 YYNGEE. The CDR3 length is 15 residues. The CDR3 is CASSVGAGSSYEQYF. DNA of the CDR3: TGTGCCAGCAGCGTAGGAGCGGGGAGCTCCTACGAGCAGTACTTC.

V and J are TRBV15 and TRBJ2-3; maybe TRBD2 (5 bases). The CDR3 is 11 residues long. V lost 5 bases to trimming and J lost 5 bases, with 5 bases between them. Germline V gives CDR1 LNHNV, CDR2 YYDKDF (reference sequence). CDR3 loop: CATSEGDTQYF. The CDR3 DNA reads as TGTGCCACCAGCGAGGGAGATACGCAGTATTTT.

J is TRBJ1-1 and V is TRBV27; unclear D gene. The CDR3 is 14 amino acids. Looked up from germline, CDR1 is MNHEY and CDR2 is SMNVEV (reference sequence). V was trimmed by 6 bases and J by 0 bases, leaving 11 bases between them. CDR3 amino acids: CASRLFTVNTEAFF. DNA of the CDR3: TGTGCCAGCAGACTTTTCACAGTGAACACTGAAGCTTTCTTT.

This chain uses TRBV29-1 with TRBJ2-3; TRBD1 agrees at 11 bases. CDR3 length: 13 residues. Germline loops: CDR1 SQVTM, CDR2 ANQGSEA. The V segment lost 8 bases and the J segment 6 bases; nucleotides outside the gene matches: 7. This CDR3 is CSSRTGGRDTQYF. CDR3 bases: TGCAGCTCAAGGACAGGGGGCCGGGATACGCAGTATTTT.

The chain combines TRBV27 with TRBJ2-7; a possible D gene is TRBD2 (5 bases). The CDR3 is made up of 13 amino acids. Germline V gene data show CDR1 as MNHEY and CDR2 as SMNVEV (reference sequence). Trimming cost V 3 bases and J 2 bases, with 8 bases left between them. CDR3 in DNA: TGTGCCAGCAGTTTCGGGGAGACCTACGAGCAGTACTTC. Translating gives CASSFGETYEQYF.